This T cell receptor (beta chain) was found in a study of blood T cell repertoires in COVID-19. Study-wide background: Sites in the United States, Italy and Spain provided acute and convalescent COVID-19 samples. From T cells, B-cell-depleted T cells, or PBMCs came the material, which was cDNA or gDNA.

In germline, CDR1 is SNHLY, CDR2 FYNNEI. V shed 10 bases and J 4 bases; nucleotides not matched to a gene: 17. This CDR3 comprises 16 residues. Original handling: How many nucleated cells were present was estimated from reference gene primer amplification. Here immunoSEQ multiplex PCR was the method, and the copy in TCRdb shows in-frame clones only, minus some. V and J calls and clone size are copied from that table; D and trimming were computed from the DNA. The sample lists some 370,000 clones, nearly 90% seen once, with roughly 6.8% in the top ten. Sequencing was done on a sample of peripheral blood. This TCR was sampled from a man aged 18 to 35 with active or convalescent COVID-19. The chain couples TRBV2 to TRBJ2-5, with 8 nucleotides matching TRBD2. As DNA, the CDR3 is TGTGCCACTCGCGGGGGGCCCTTAACACGTCGAGAGACCCAGTACTTC. It is translated as CATRGGPLTRRETQYF.